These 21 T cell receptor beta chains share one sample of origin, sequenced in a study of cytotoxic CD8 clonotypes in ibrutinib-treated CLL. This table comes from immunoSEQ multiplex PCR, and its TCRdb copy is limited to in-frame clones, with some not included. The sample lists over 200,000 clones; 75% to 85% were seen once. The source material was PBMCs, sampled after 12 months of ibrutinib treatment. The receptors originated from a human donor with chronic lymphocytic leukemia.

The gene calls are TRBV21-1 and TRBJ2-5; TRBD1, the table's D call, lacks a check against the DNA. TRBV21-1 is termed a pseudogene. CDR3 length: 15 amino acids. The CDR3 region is CASSTTGTGVETQYF. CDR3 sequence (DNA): TGTGCCAGCAGCACCACCGGGACAGGGGTGGAGACCCAGTACTTC.

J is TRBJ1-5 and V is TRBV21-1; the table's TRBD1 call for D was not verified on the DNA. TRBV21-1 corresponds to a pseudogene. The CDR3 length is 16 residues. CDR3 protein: CASSKTTGGLNQPQHF. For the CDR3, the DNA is TGTGCCAGCAGCAAAACCACAGGGGGCCTCAATCAGCCCCAGCATTTT.

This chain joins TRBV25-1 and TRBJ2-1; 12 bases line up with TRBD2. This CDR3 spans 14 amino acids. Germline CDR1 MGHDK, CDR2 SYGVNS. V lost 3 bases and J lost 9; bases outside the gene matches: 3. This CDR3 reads CASSDLAGGREQFF. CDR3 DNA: TGTGCCAGCAGTGATCTAGCGGGGGGGCGTGAGCAGTTCTTC.

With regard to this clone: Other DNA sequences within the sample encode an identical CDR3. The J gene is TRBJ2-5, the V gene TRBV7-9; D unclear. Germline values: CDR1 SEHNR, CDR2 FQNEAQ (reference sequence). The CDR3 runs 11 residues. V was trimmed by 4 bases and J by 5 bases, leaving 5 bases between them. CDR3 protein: CASSSIETQYF. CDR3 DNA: TGTGCCAGCAGCTCTATCGAGACCCAGTACTTC. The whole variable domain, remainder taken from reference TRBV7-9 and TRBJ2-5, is DTGVSQNPRHKITKRGQNVTFRCDPISEHNRLYWYRQTLGQGPEFLTYFQNEAQLEKSRLLSDRFSAERPKGSFSTLEIQRTEQGDSAMYLCASSSIETQYFGPGTRLLVL.

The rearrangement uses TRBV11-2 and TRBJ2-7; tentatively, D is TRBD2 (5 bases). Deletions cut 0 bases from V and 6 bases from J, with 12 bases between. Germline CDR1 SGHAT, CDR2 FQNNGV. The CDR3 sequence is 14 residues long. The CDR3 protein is CASSLDPGISEQYF. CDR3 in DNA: TGTGCCAGCAGCTTAGACCCGGGAATCTCCGAGCAGTACTTC.

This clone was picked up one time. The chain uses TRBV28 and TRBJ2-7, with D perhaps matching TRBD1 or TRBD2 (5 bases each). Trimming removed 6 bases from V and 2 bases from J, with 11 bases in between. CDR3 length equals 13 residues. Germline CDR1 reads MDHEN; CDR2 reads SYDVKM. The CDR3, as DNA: TGTGCCAGCAGCCCGGGACCGACCTACGAGCAGTACTTC. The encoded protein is CASSPGPTYEQYF.

The CDR3 nucleotides read TGTGCCTGGAGTGTACGGAATACAGATACGCAGTATTTT. Its protein is CAWSVRNTDTQYF. The gene calls are TRBV30 and TRBJ2-3, with D hard to call. Germline values: CDR1 GTSNPN, CDR2 SVGIG (reference sequence). This CDR3 has 13 residues. The V and J ends lost 0 bases and 3 bases respectively, with 7 bases between them. The variable domain in full, with the rest retrieved from reference TRBV30 and TRBJ2-3, is SQTIHQWPATLVQPVGSPLSLECTVEGTSNPNLYWYRQAAGRGLQLLFYSVGIGQISSEVPQNLSASRPQDRQFILSSKKLLLSDSGFYLCAWSVRNTDTQYFGPGTRLTVL.

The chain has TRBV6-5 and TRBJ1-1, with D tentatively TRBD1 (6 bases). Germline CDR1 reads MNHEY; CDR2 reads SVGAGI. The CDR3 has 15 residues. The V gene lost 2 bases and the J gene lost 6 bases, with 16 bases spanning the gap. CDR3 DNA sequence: TGTGCCAGCAGTTACAAGGCAGGGGAAGGTGCTGAAGCTTTCTTT. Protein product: CASSYKAGEGAEAFF.

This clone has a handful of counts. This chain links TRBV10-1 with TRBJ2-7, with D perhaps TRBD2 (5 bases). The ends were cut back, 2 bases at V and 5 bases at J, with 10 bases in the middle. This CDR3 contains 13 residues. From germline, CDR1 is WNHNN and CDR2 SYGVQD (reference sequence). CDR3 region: CASSEAGRDEQYF. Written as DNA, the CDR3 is TGCGCCAGCAGTGAGGCGGGTAGGGACGAGCAGTACTTC.

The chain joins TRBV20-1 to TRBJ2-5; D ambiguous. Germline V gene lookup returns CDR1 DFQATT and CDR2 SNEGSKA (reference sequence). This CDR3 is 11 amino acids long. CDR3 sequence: CSPAGQETQYF. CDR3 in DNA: TGCAGCCCCGCCGGTCAGGAGACCCAGTACTTC.

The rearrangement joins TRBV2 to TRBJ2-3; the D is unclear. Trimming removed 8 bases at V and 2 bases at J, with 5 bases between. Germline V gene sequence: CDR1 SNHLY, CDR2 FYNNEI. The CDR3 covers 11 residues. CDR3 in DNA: TGTGCCAGCTTAACCACAGATACGCAGTATTTT. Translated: CASLTTDTQYF.

The CDR3 bases are TGTGCCAGCAGCCCCGGGGGGAGCGACAATGAGCAGTTCTTC. It specifies CASSPGGSDNEQFF. The chain links TRBV9 to TRBJ2-1, with TRBD2 matching 7 bases. The V gene's germline CDR1 is SGDLS and CDR2 YYNGEE. The CDR3 runs to 14 residues. With V trimmed by 4 bases and J by 5 bases, 6 bases remained unmatched.

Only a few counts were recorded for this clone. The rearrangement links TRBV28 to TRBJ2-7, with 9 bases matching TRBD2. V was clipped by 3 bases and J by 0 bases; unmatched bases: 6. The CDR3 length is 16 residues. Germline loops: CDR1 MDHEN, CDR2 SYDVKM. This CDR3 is CASSFTLAGLSYEQYF. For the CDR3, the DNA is TGTGCCAGCAGTTTCACACTAGCGGGCCTCTCCTACGAGCAGTACTTC.

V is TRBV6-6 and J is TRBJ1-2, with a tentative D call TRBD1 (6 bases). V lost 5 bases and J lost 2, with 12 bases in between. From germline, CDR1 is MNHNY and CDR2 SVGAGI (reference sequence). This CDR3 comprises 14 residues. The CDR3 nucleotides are TGTGCCAGCAGTCCGGGACAACAAAACTATGGCTACACCTTC. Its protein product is CASSPGQQNYGYTF.

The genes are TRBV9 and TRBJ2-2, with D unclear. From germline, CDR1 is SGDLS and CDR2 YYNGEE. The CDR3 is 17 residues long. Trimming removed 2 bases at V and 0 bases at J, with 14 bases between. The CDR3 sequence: CASSVISGPANTGELFF. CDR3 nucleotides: TGTGCCAGCAGCGTCATATCAGGCCCCGCGAACACCGGGGAGCTGTTTTTT.

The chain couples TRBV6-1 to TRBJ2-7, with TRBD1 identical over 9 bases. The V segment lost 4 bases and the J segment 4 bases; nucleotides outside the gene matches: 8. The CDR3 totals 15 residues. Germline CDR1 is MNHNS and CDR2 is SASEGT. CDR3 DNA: TGTGCCAGCAGTGCGCCCCCTGGACAGGGGTACGAGCAGTACTTC. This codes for CASSAPPGQGYEQYF.

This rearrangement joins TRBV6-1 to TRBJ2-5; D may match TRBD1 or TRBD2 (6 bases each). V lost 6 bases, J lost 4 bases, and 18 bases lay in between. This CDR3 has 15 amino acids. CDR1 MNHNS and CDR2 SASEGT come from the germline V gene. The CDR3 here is CASSLQPGAGETQYF. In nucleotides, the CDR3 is TGTGCCAGCAGCCTACAACCGGGGGCGGGAGAGACCCAGTACTTC.

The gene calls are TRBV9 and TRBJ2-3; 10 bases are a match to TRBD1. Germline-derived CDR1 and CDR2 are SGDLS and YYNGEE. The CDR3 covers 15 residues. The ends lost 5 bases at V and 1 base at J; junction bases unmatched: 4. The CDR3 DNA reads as TGTGCCAGCAGTCAGGACAGGGGGGGCACAGATACGCAGTATTTT. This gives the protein CASSQDRGGTDTQYF.

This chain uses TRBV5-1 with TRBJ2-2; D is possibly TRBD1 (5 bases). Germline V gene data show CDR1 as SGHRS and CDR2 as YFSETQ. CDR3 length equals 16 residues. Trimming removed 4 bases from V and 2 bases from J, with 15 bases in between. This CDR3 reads CASSHADSFNTGELFF. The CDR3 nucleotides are TGCGCCAGCAGCCATGCCGACAGTTTTAACACCGGGGAGCTGTTTTTT.

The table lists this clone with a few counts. CDR3 sequence (DNA): TGTGCCAGCAGGTCGGTAGGGACCCGCACCGGGGAGCTGTTTTTT. Its protein is CASRSVGTRTGELFF. The chain uses TRBV2 and TRBJ2-2; D may match TRBD1 or TRBD2 (5 bases each). The CDR3 is 15 amino acids. Germline V gene data show CDR1 as SNHLY and CDR2 as FYNNEI. Trimming pared 6 bases from V and 4 bases from J, leaving 15 bases between.

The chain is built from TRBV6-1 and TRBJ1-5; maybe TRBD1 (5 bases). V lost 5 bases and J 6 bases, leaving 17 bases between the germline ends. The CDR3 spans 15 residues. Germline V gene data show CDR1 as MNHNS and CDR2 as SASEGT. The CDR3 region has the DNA TGTGCCAGCAGTCCCGGGGCAACTTTGCCTCAGCCCCAGCATTTT. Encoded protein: CASSPGATLPQPQHF.